Shown below are 18 T cell receptor beta chains from a single sample sequenced in a study of OX40 agonist ivuxolimab in advanced cancers. The protocol was immunoSEQ multiplex PCR, while the TCRdb copy is restricted to in-frame clones and leaves out a portion. The data contain roughly 70,000 clones, roughly four fifths of them singletons. The material sequenced was CD4+ or CD8+ T cells sorted from blood, taken in a trial of the OX40 agonist ivuxolimab. The receptors were gathered from an adult with an advanced solid tumor such as melanoma, head and neck, liver or kidney cancer.

J is TRBJ1-4 and V is TRBV19; D is possibly TRBD1 (6 bases). V lost 5 bases and J lost 4, with 17 bases in between. The CDR3 extends over 16 amino acids. CDR1 is LNHDA and CDR2 is SQIVND in the germline V gene (reference sequence). CDR3 sequence (DNA): TGTGCCAGTAGTCCCCGACCGGACAGAGATAATGAAAAACTGTTTTTT. Translation gives CASSPRPDRDNEKLFF.

This clone was counted only a few times. CDR3 bases: TGTGCTAGTGGTTTGCCATTCCTCCGGAGCTCCTACAATGAGCAGTTCTTC. Amino acids: CASGLPFLRSSYNEQFF. The chain joins TRBV12-5 to TRBJ2-1, with no clear D. V dropped 2 bases and J dropped 0 bases, with 14 bases sitting between them. The CDR3 is made up of 17 amino acids. Germline V gene lookup returns CDR1 LGHNT and CDR2 FRNRAP.

This clone was seen more than once but under ten times. This sequence joins TRBV6-1 and TRBJ2-1; TRBD2 might be the D (6 bases). V gave up 0 bases and J gave up 0 bases, with 6 bases separating them. The germline V gene has CDR1 MNHNS and CDR2 SASEGT. This CDR3 has 15 residues. CDR3 in amino acids: CASSEAGGSYNEQFF. The CDR3 DNA reads TGTGCCAGCAGTGAAGCGGGGGGCTCCTACAATGAGCAGTTCTTC.

V gene TRBV6-5 combines with J gene TRBJ1-2, with D unclear. The CDR3 is 12 residues long. Germline-derived CDR1 and CDR2 are MNHEY and SVGAGI. Trimming stripped 2 bases from V and 8 bases from J, with 9 bases between. The CDR3 is CASSYEGRGYTF. CDR3 coding DNA: TGTGCCAGCAGTTACGAAGGCCGGGGCTACACCTTC.

The chain has TRBV5-4 and TRBJ2-7; TRBD1 aligns across 9 bases. Germline trimming cut 4 bases from V and 6 bases from J; bases unmatched to any gene: 5. This CDR3 has 13 residues. CDR1 is SGHNT and CDR2 is YYREEE in the germline V gene (reference sequence). Here the CDR3 reads CASSAGQGIEQYF. The CDR3 bases are TGTGCCAGCAGCGCCGGACAGGGGATCGAGCAGTACTTC.

The chain has TRBV9 and TRBJ1-3; D not resolved. This CDR3 is built from 15 residues. The germline V and J ends were trimmed by 1 base and 0 bases, with 8 bases remaining between them. Germline values: CDR1 SGDLS, CDR2 YYNGEE. CDR3 residues: CASSVIPSSGNTIYF. The CDR3 nucleotides read TGTGCCAGCAGCGTAATCCCGAGCTCTGGAAACACCATATATTTT.

This clone was found a few times. The chain is built from TRBV5-6 and TRBJ1-1; D remains ambiguous. The CDR3 is 11 residues long. Trimming cost V 2 bases and J 4 bases, with 3 bases left between them. Germline values: CDR1 SGHDT, CDR2 YYEEEE. The CDR3 spells CASSFATEAFF. CDR3 nucleotides: TGTGCCAGCAGCTTCGCCACTGAAGCTTTCTTT.

The V call is TRBV5-1, the J call TRBJ1-6; 7 bases match TRBD1. The CDR3 covers 14 residues. The trim removed 0 bases at V and 10 bases at J, leaving 4 bases unmatched. CDR1 is SGHRS and CDR2 is YFSETQ in the germline V gene. CDR3 in amino acids: CASSLGQGDSPLHF. Written as DNA, the CDR3 is TGCGCCAGCAGCTTGGGACAGGGTGACTCACCCCTCCACTTT.

V and J are TRBV5-7 and TRBJ2-7; D is unresolved. TRBV5-7 is identified as an open reading frame with a role that is uncertain. V was trimmed by 4 bases and J by 3 bases, leaving 14 bases between them. The CDR3 is 14 amino acids. CDR3 coding DNA: TGTGCCAGCAGCGTCCGCGGCCCTGACTACGAGCAGTACTTC. Protein: CASSVRGPDYEQYF.

This clone was detected once. V gene TRBV5-1 combines with J gene TRBJ2-1; 9 bases are a match to TRBD1. Germline trimming cut 4 bases from V and 6 bases from J; bases unmatched to any gene: 8. The CDR3 spans 15 residues. The germline V gene encodes CDR1 SGHRS and CDR2 YFSETQ. This CDR3 is CASSIQGALGNEQFF. The CDR3 nucleotides read TGCGCCAGCAGCATACAGGGGGCGCTGGGCAATGAGCAGTTCTTC.

J is TRBJ2-7 and V is TRBV7-6, with unresolved D. The CDR3 contains 11 residues. V was shortened by 5 bases and J by 9 bases, with 11 bases between the two germline ends. Germline CDR1 and CDR2: SGHVS and FNYEAQ. CDR3 in DNA: TGTGCCAGCAGCCGAGGACGGATGCAGTACTTC. It is translated as CASSRGRMQYF.

The table lists this clone with a count of one. The chain has TRBV11-3 and TRBJ2-7; D may be TRBD1 (6 bases). This CDR3 is built from 15 residues. The V and J ends lost 5 bases and 5 bases respectively, with 19 bases between them. Looked up from germline, CDR1 is SGHNT and CDR2 is YENEEA. The CDR3 region is CASSLEGATGNEQYF. The DNA for the CDR3 is TGTGCCAGCAGCCTGGAAGGGGCGACAGGCAACGAGCAGTACTTC. Looking up the rest from reference TRBV11-3 and TRBJ2-7 gives the full variable domain: EAGVVQSPRYKIIEKKQPVAFWCNPISGHNTLYWYLQNLGQGPELLIRYENEEAVDDSQLPKDRFSAERLKGVDSTLKIQPAELGDSAVYLCASSLEGATGNEQYFGPGTRLTVT.

This rearrangement joins TRBV11-2 to TRBJ2-7; D not resolved. V dropped 1 base and J dropped 2 bases, with 9 bases sitting between them. The germline V gene has CDR1 SGHAT and CDR2 FQNNGV. CDR3 length equals 14 residues. The CDR3 bases are TGTGCCAGCAGCTTAGTTGGAATAACCTACGAGCAGTACTTC. The encoded protein is CASSLVGITYEQYF.

The chain employs TRBV6-6 and TRBJ1-1; D gene ambiguous. The V gene's germline CDR1 is MNHNY and CDR2 SVGAGI (reference sequence). The V and J ends lost 5 bases and 1 base respectively, with 5 bases between them. CDR3 length: 12 amino acids. Written as DNA, the CDR3 is TGTGCCAGCAGTCGACAGAACACTGAAGCTTTCTTT. It translates to CASSRQNTEAFF.

J is TRBJ2-3 and V is TRBV2; 7 nucleotides match TRBD1. Germline values: CDR1 SNHLY, CDR2 FYNNEI. The CDR3 loop spans 14 amino acids. Trimming at V came to 7 bases and at J to 2 bases, leaving 6 bases not matched to a gene. CDR3 DNA sequence: TGTGCCAGCACCCCGGGACAGACCACAGATACGCAGTATTTT. Translation gives CASTPGQTTDTQYF.

The CDR3 DNA reads TGCGCCAGCATCTCAAATTATGGGGCCGGGGAGCTGTTTTTT. It is translated as CASISNYGAGELFF. V and J are TRBV5-1 and TRBJ2-2; no firm D call. V was pared by 6 bases and J by 6 bases, with 15 bases between. CDR1 SGHRS and CDR2 YFSETQ come from the germline V gene. The CDR3 length is 14 residues. Full variable domain (missing parts from reference TRBV5-1 and TRBJ2-2): KAGVTQTPRYLIKTRGQQVTLSCSPISGHRSVSWYQQTPGQGLQFLFEYFSETQRNKGNFPGRFSGRQFSNSRSEMNVSTLELGDSALYLCASISNYGAGELFFGEGSRLTVL.

The chain is built from TRBV7-2 and TRBJ2-1; 11 bases map to TRBD2. Germline V gives CDR1 SGHTA, CDR2 FQGNSA. The J segment lost 5 bases and the V segment lost 2 bases, leaving 5 bases of the junction unmatched. The CDR3 spans 16 residues. CDR3 in amino acids: CASSLYLAGGNNEQFF. In DNA form, the CDR3 reads TGTGCCAGCAGCTTATATCTAGCGGGAGGCAACAATGAGCAGTTCTTC.

The chain recombines TRBV4-1 with TRBJ2-5; 7 nucleotides match TRBD1. V was pared by 6 bases and J by 4 bases, with 8 bases of the junction left unmatched. Germline-derived CDR1 and CDR2 are MGHRA and YSYEKL. This CDR3 spans 14 amino acids. CDR3 sequence: CASSPKGAGETQYF. The CDR3 nucleotides read TGCGCCAGCAGTCCAAAGGGGGCCGGAGAGACCCAGTACTTC.